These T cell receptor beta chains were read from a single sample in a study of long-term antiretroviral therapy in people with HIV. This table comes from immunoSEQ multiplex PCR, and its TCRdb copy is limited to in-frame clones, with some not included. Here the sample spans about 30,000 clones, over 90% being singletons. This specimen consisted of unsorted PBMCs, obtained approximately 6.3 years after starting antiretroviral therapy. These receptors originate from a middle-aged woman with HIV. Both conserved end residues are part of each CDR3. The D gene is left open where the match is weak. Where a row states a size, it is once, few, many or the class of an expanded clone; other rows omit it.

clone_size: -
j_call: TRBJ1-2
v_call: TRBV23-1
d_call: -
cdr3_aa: CASSQCNEEDYGYTF
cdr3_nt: TGCGCCAGCAGTCAATGTAACGAGGAGGACTATGGCTACACCTTC

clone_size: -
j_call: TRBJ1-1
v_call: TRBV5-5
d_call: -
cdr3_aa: CASSLGFGKGTEAFF
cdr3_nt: TGTGCCAGCAGCTTGGGGTTTGGCAAGGGCACTGAAGCTTTCTTT

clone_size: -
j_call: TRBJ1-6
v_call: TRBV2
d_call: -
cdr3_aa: CASSDRYNSPLHF
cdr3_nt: TGTGCCAGCAGTGATCGGTATAATTCACCCCTCCACTTT

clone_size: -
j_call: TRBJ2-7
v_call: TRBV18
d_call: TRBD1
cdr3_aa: CASSPRGLVSGEQYF
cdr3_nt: TGTGCCAGCTCACCTAGGGGGCTGGTGTCGGGGGAGCAGTACTTC

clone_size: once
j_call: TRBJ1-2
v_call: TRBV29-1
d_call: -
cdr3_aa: CSVARADGYTF
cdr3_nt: TGCAGCGTCGCCAGGGCAGATGGCTACACCTTC

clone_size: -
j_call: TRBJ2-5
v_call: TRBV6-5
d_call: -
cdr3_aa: CASSYSSIQETQYF
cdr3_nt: TGTGCCAGCAGTTACTCGTCGATCCAAGAGACCCAGTACTTC

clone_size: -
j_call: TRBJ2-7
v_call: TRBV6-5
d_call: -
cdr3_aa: CASSYGQDYSYEQYF
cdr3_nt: TGTGCCAGCAGTTACGGTCAGGACTACTCCTACGAGCAGTACTTC

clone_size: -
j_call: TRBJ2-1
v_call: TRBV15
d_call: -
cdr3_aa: CATRRGIGQFF
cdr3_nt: TGTGCCACCAGGAGGGGGATCGGGCAGTTCTTC

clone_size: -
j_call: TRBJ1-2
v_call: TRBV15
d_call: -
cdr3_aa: CATSSGHQGYGYTF
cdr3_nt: TGTGCCACCAGCTCTGGGCACCAGGGGTATGGCTACACCTTC

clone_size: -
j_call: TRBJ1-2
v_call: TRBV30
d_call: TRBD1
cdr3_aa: CAWSLRGVHGYTF
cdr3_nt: TGTGCCTGGAGTCTCAGGGGGGTACATGGCTACACCTTC

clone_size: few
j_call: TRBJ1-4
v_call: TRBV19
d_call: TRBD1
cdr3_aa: CASSPRGGGYEKLFF
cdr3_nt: TGTGCCAGTAGTCCCCGGGGAGGGGGCTACGAAAAACTGTTTTTT

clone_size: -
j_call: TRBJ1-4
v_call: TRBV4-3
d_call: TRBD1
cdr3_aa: CASSQDRGTGDEKLFF
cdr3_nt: TGCGCCAGCAGCCAAGATAGGGGGACAGGGGATGAAAAACTGTTTTTT

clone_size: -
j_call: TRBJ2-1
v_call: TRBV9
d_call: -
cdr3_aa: CASSVRQGGYNEQFF
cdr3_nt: TGTGCCAGCAGCGTGAGACAGGGAGGCTACAATGAGCAGTTCTTC

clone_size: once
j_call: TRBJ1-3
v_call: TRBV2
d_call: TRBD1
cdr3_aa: CASLGRGLSGNTIYF
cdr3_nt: TGTGCCAGCCTAGGCAGGGGGCTGTCTGGAAACACCATATATTTT

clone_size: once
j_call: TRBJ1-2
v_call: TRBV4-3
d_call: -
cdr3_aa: CASSQEGETGGYTF
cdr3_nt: TGCGCCAGCAGCCAAGAGGGGGAAACAGGGGGCTACACCTTC

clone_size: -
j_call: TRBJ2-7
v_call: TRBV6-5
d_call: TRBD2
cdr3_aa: CASTLAGTSYEQYF
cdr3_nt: TGTGCCAGCACCCTAGCGGGGACCTCCTACGAGCAGTACTTC

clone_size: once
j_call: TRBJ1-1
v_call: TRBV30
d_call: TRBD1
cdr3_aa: CAWTAPGTGAGRNTEAFF
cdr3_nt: TGTGCCTGGACCGCCCCCGGGACAGGGGCCGGGCGGAACACTGAAGCTTTCTTT

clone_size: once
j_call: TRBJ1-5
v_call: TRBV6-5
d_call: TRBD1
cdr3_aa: CASSYGTGGRQPQHF
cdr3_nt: TGTGCCAGCAGTTACGGCACAGGGGGTAGACAGCCCCAGCATTTT

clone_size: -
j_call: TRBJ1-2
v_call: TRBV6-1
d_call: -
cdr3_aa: CASREPDSYGYTF
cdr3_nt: TGTGCCAGCAGGGAGCCCGACAGCTATGGCTACACCTTC

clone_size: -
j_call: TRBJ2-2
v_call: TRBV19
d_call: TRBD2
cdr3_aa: CASSTPLGGRANTGELFF
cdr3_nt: TGTGCCAGTAGTACGCCGCTGGGGGGGAGAGCGAACACCGGGGAGCTGTTTTTT

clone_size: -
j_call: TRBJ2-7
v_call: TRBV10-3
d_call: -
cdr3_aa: CAISEAGRPYEQYF
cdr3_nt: TGTGCCATCAGTGAGGCCGGCCGACCTTACGAGCAGTACTTC

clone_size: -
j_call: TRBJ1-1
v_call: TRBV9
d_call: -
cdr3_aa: CASSVVNSVRNTEAFF
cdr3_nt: TGTGCCAGCAGCGTAGTAAACAGCGTTAGGAACACTGAAGCTTTCTTT

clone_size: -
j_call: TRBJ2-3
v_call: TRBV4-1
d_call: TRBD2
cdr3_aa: CASSQGGFAGTSGGRDTQYF
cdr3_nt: TGCGCCAGCAGCCAAGGGGGGTTTGCCGGGACTAGCGGGGGCCGTGATACGCAGTATTTT

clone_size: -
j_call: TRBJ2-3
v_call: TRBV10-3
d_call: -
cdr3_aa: CAISGGQNTDTQYF
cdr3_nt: TGTGCCATCAGTGGGGGCCAAAACACAGATACGCAGTATTTT

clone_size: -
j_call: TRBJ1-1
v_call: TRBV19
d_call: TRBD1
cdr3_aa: CASSTAGTANTEAFF
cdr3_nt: TGTGCCAGTAGTACCGCCGGGACAGCGAACACTGAAGCTTTCTTT

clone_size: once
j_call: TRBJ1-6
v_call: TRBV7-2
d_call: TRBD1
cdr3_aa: CASSPLWTGYSPLHF
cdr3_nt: TGTGCCAGCAGCCCCCTTTGGACAGGTTATTCACCCCTCCACTTT